This T cell receptor beta chain was observed in a study of blood T cell repertoires in COVID-19. Study overall: The United States, Italy and Spain supplied acute and convalescent COVID-19 samples.

Libraries were prepared by immunoSEQ multiplex PCR; TCRdb keeps only in-frame clonotypes and omits some of them. The sample lists 140,000 to 150,000 clones, 87% occurring once. The V end lost 4 bases, the J end lost 1 base, and 11 bases lay between the germline ends. The CDR3 has 14 residues. The germline CDR1 and CDR2 sequences are SGHNT and YYREEE (reference sequence). Participant-given clinical history determined each cohort assignment. Donors of Cohort 3 who recovered were those that had two negative PCRs, clearance, or symptom resolution. Sequences were obtained from PBMCs or T cells enriched from blood (not recorded which). The V gene is TRBV5-4, the J gene TRBJ2-5; D might be TRBD1 (6 bases). This TCR came from a man in his sixties who had recovered from COVID-19. CDR3 protein: CASSPGQSQETQYF. DNA for the CDR3: TGTGCCAGCAGCCCAGGACAGAGCCAAGAGACCCAGTACTTC.